Below, 2 T cell receptor beta chains from the same sample are listed, as sequenced in a study of beta chain features in type 1 diabetes. The study, taken as a whole, reports: Across all four CD4+ subsets, people with type 1 diabetes showed modestly shorter TCRB CDR3s.

Every isolated RNA sample was fully reverse transcribed, so sequencing captured expressed TCRB transcripts. Assay used: immunoSEQ multiplex PCR; TCRdb lists only in-frame clones, some missing. The sample consists of some 250,000 clones, roughly 14% of them appearing once. Their recognized antigens are unknown. Input material: naive CD4+ T cells from blood. Every receptor here comes from a young man with type 1 diabetes.

Only a few counts were recorded for this clone. The gene calls are TRBV7-6 and TRBJ2-1; no firm D call. Trimming pared 1 base from V and 0 bases from J, leaving 10 bases between. The CDR3 has 16 amino acids. From germline, CDR1 is SGHVS and CDR2 FNYEAQ. For the CDR3, the DNA is TGTGCCAGCAGCTTAGGAGTCTTAAGCTCCTACAATGAGCAGTTCTTC. This translates into CASSLGVLSSYNEQFF.

This clone turned up a few times. This chain connects TRBV6-1 to TRBJ2-3, with D possibly matching TRBD2 (7 bases). The CDR3 sequence is 14 residues long. Trimming pared 7 bases from V and 3 bases from J, leaving 14 bases between. Looked up from germline, CDR1 is MNHNS and CDR2 is SASEGT. CDR3 residues: CASTGGGGTDTQYF. The DNA for the CDR3 is TGTGCCAGCACCGGGGGAGGGGGTACAGATACGCAGTATTTT.